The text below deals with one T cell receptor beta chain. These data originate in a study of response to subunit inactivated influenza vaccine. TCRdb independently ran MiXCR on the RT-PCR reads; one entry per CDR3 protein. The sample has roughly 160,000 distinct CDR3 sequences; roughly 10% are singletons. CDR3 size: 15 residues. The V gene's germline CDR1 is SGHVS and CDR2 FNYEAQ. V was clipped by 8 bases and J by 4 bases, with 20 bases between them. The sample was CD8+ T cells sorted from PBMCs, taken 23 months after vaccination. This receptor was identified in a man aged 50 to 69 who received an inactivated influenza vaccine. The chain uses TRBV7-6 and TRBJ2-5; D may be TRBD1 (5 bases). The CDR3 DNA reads TGTGCCAGCGCTTTGTCCCCAGGGTGGTCAGAGACCCAGTACTTC. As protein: CASALSPGWSETQYF.